One and the same sample provided the 32 T cell receptor beta chains below, sequenced in a study of T cells after yellow fever vaccination. From the 5' RACE reads, TCRdb called clonotypes with MiXCR, one entry per CDR3 protein. The sample carries more than 350,000 distinct CDR3 sequences, approximately 10% recorded once. Specimen: PBMCs, collected on the day of the first yellow fever vaccination. The receptors were sampled from a man between 18 and 29 years old who received the YFV17D yellow fever vaccine.

This clonotype has more than one count but fewer than ten. The rearrangement links TRBV3-1 to TRBJ2-3; 7 bases line up with TRBD2. Germline V gene data show CDR1 as LGHDT and CDR2 as YNNKEL (reference sequence). CDR3 length equals 19 residues. J gave up 2 bases and V 0 bases, and 14 bases lay outside the gene matches. CDR3 sequence: CASSQDWVVEGLHTDTQYF. The CDR3 bases are TGTGCCAGCAGCCAAGATTGGGTAGTAGAGGGACTACACACAGATACGCAGTATTTT.

This clonotype has just a few counts. The rearrangement uses TRBV7-9 and TRBJ2-2, with D hard to call. This CDR3 has 14 amino acids. The germline gives CDR1 SEHNR, CDR2 FQNEAQ (reference sequence). Trimming shortened V by 3 bases and J by 7 bases, and 12 bases separated the two germline ends. The CDR3 loop is CASSLTLLGGELFF. The CDR3 coding sequence is TGTGCCAGCAGCTTGACTCTGTTAGGCGGGGAGCTGTTTTTT.

This clonotype was detected a few times. V and J are TRBV12-3 or TRBV12-4 and TRBJ2-3; possibly TRBD1 for D (6 bases). The CDR3 totals 13 residues. V lost 5 bases and J lost 4, with 10 bases in between. CDR3 in amino acids: CASSLGTPDTQYF. CDR3 DNA sequence: TGTGCCAGCAGTCTCGGGACACCAGATACGCAGTATTTT.

As to this clonotype: Relative to the germline gene, one junction end is altered; a read error may explain this. The rearrangement links TRBV5-6 to TRBJ1-1, with a weak D call TRBD1 (5 bases). From germline, CDR1 is SGHDT and CDR2 YYEEEE. The CDR3 is made up of 15 amino acids. The CDR3 DNA follows: TGTTCCAGCAGCTTGTCGCCCTGGGGGAGCACTGAAGCTTTCTTT. This sequence encodes CSSSLSPWGSTEAFF. The full variable domain, its missing parts supplied by reference TRBV5-6 and TRBJ1-1, is DAGVTQSPTHLIKTRGQQVTLRCSPKSGHDTVSWYQQALGQGPQFIFQYYEEEERQRGNFPDRFSGHQFPNYSSELNVNALLLGDSALYLCSSSLSPWGSTEAFFGQGTRLTVV.

This clonotype appeared a few times. The rearrangement joins TRBV5-1 to TRBJ1-6, with D possibly matching TRBD1 (6 bases). This CDR3 has 17 residues. Germline CDR1 is SGHRS and CDR2 is YFSETQ. V was cut by 0 bases and J by 9 bases, with 19 bases left in between. The CDR3: CASSLDRATGSISPLHF. The CDR3 nucleotides are TGCGCCAGCAGCTTGGACAGGGCCACAGGCTCTATTTCACCCCTCCACTTT.

V gene TRBV3-1 combines with J gene TRBJ2-1, with D uncertain. The V gene's germline CDR1 is LGHDT and CDR2 YNNKEL (reference sequence). The V and J ends lost 1 base and 5 bases respectively, with 12 bases between them. The CDR3 runs to 15 residues. The CDR3 region is CASSQVGPLHNEQFF. In DNA form, the CDR3 reads TGTGCCAGCAGCCAAGTAGGTCCTCTACACAATGAGCAGTTCTTC.

In this sample, this clonotype turned up a few times. V is TRBV4-3 and J is TRBJ2-5; TRBD1 or TRBD2 may be the D gene (5 bases each). Trimming shortened V by 0 bases and J by 3 bases, and 5 bases separated the two germline ends. Germline-derived CDR1 and CDR2 are LGHNA and YSLEER. This CDR3 has 13 residues. The CDR3 protein is CASSQEGEETQYF. CDR3 sequence (DNA): TGCGCCAGCAGCCAAGAGGGGGAAGAGACCCAGTACTTC.

The chain combines TRBV12-3 or TRBV12-4 with TRBJ2-2; 11 bases fit TRBD2. V shed 5 bases, J shed 2 bases, and the junction held 1 base outside the gene matches. The CDR3 consists of 15 residues. The CDR3 is CASSTSGRNTGELFF. As DNA, the CDR3 is TGTGCCAGCAGTACTAGCGGGAGAAACACCGGGGAGCTGTTTTTT.

This clonotype was recorded many times. The chain links TRBV28 to TRBJ1-5; unclear D gene. CDR1 is MDHEN and CDR2 is SYDVKM in the germline V gene. V was pared by 8 bases and J by 0 bases, with 11 bases between. The length of the CDR3 is 14 residues. CDR3: CASGLLSSNQPQHF. The CDR3 DNA reads TGTGCCAGCGGACTCCTGAGTAGCAATCAGCCCCAGCATTTT.

This clonotype was found a few times. This rearrangement joins TRBV29-1 to TRBJ2-7; 8 bases agree with TRBD1. The V gene end was trimmed by 2 bases and the J gene end by 2 bases; junction bases not matched to a gene: 2. Per the germline V gene, CDR1 is SQVTM and CDR2 is ANQGSEA. The CDR3 runs 13 residues. Here the CDR3 DNA reads TGCAGCGTTGAAAAACAGGGGGCCTACGAGCAGTACTTC. Translation: CSVEKQGAYEQYF.

In its sample, this clonotype was seen many times. The V and J genes are TRBV9 and TRBJ1-6; 10 positions match TRBD1. CDR1 and CDR2 from the germline V gene are SGDLS and YYNGEE. V shed 0 bases, J shed 8 bases, and the junction held 5 bases outside the gene matches. This CDR3 spans 16 amino acids. CDR3 bases: TGTGCCAGCAGCGTAGGGGGGACAGGGGTGGATTCACCCCTCCACTTT. This codes for CASSVGGTGVDSPLHF. The full variable domain, completed using reference TRBV9 and TRBJ1-6, is DSGVTQTPKHLITATGQRVTLRCSPRSGDLSVYWYQQSLDQGLQFLIQYYNGEERAKGNILERFSAQQFPDLHSELNLSSLELGDSALYFCASSVGGTGVDSPLHFGNGTRLTVT.

This clonotype was counted many times. V usage is TRBV7-9 and J usage is TRBJ2-1, with D perhaps TRBD1 or TRBD2 (5 bases each). The CDR3 is 17 amino acids. Trimming stripped 5 bases from V and 6 bases from J, with 23 bases between. Germline CDR1 is SEHNR and CDR2 is FQNEAQ (reference sequence). In DNA form, the CDR3 reads TGTGCCAGCAGCCTTGGACCCTCCGGGACGGACCTCAATGAGCAGTTCTTC. Its translation: CASSLGPSGTDLNEQFF.

This clonotype was seen only a few times. V usage is TRBV12-3 or TRBV12-4 and J usage is TRBJ2-7; 9 bases align to TRBD1. V was pared by 7 bases and J by 0 bases, with 13 bases of the junction left unmatched. The CDR3 runs 17 residues. The CDR3 nucleotides read TGTGCCAGCACCAGACCCGGGACAGGGCATATCTCCTACGAGCAGTACGTC. Its protein product is CASTRPGTGHISYEQYV.

In DNA form, the CDR3 reads TGTGCCAGCTCATCCAACTACAGGGGGCAGACTGAAGCTTTCTTT. Residues: CASSSNYRGQTEAFF. This chain joins TRBV18 and TRBJ1-1; 9 nucleotides line up with TRBD1. In germline, CDR1 is KGHSH, CDR2 LQKENI. Unmatched junction bases numbered 9, after V lost 5 bases and J lost 5 bases. The CDR3 sequence is 15 residues long.

There are a few counts of this clonotype. The CDR3 sequence: CASSDPDYGNEQFF. Here the CDR3 DNA reads TGTGCCAGCAGTGACCCGGACTACGGCAATGAGCAGTTCTTC. This sequence joins TRBV27 and TRBJ2-1; the D gene is possibly TRBD2 (6 bases). Germline-derived CDR1 and CDR2 are MNHEY and SMNVEV (reference sequence). This CDR3 comprises 14 residues. The ends were cut back, 5 bases at V and 6 bases at J, with 14 bases in the middle.

The V and J genes are TRBV4-3 and TRBJ1-2; D is ambiguous. The CDR3 extends over 13 amino acids. The germline V and J ends were trimmed by 1 base and 6 bases, with 9 bases remaining between them. Germline CDR1 LGHNA, CDR2 YSLEER. Written as DNA, the CDR3 is TGCGCCAGCAGCCAAGCCAAGGGCGATGGCTACACCTTC. As protein: CASSQAKGDGYTF.

The V call is TRBV6-2 or TRBV6-3, the J call TRBJ1-3; 8 nucleotides match TRBD1. The CDR3 totals 16 residues. Germline V CDR1 and CDR2: MNHEY, SVGEGT. The junction had 10 bases not matched to a gene; V was cut back by 7 bases and J by 2 bases. CDR3 sequence reads: CASKPRDRSAGNTIYF. In DNA form, the CDR3 reads TGTGCCAGCAAACCCCGGGACAGGTCGGCTGGAAACACCATATATTTT.

This clonotype has just a few counts. The chain joins TRBV29-1 to TRBJ2-7; tentative D call: TRBD1 (6 bases). Per the germline V gene, CDR1 is SQVTM and CDR2 is ANQGSEA. There are 11 residues in the CDR3. Trimming cost V 3 bases and J 8 bases, with 11 bases left between them. The DNA for the CDR3 is TGCAGCGTTGATATAGGGGGACAGCAGTACTTC. Protein: CSVDIGGQQYF.

The chain's CDR3 is CASSPAGGLAKNIQYF. The CDR3 coding sequence is TGTGCCAGCAGCCCCGCAGGGGGCCTAGCCAAAAACATTCAGTACTTC. The chain uses TRBV7-9 and TRBJ2-4; TRBD1 aligns across 8 bases. Trimming removed 5 bases from V and 0 bases from J; junction bases left unmatched: 6. The CDR3 has 16 residues. Germline lookup yields CDR1 SEHNR and CDR2 FQNEAQ (reference sequence).

The chain has TRBV7-9 and TRBJ2-5; D ambiguous. Germline V gene lookup returns CDR1 SEHNR and CDR2 FQNEAQ (reference sequence). The CDR3 is 13 residues long. V was trimmed by 2 bases and J by 6 bases, leaving 10 bases between them. This CDR3 is CASSLSGSQTQYF. The CDR3 bases are TGTGCCAGCAGCTTAAGTGGTTCCCAGACCCAGTACTTC. The variable domain in full, with the rest retrieved from reference TRBV7-9 and TRBJ2-5, is DTGVSQNPRHKITKRGQNVTFRCDPISEHNRLYWYRQTLGQGPEFLTYFQNEAQLEKSRLLSDRFSAERPKGSFSTLEIQRTEQGDSAMYLCASSLSGSQTQYFGPGTRLLVL.

This clonotype was counted many times. The rearrangement links TRBV4-3 to TRBJ2-3; TRBD1 matches at 12 bases. V trimming: 3 bases; J trimming: 9 bases; junction bases outside the gene matches: 10. This CDR3 has 16 amino acids. Germline V CDR1 and CDR2: LGHNA, YSLEER. The CDR3 loop is CASSHLGQGASSTQYF. The CDR3, as DNA: TGCGCCAGCAGCCACCTGGGACAGGGGGCATCAAGCACGCAGTATTTT.

The CDR3 sequence is CSARSDSSAQYF. The CDR3 nucleotides read TGCAGTGCTAGATCCGACTCGTCCGCGCAGTATTTT. The chain links TRBV20-1 to TRBJ2-3; no clear D. The V and J ends lost 2 bases and 10 bases respectively, with 13 bases between them. This CDR3 comprises 12 residues. The germline V gene has CDR1 DFQATT and CDR2 SNEGSKA (reference sequence).

In its sample, this clonotype was seen a few times. V usage is TRBV7-2 and J usage is TRBJ2-5, with D perhaps matching TRBD1 (6 bases). The V gene lost 5 bases and the J gene lost 2 bases, with 15 bases spanning the gap. Germline V gene lookup returns CDR1 SGHTA and CDR2 FQGNSA. CDR3 size: 15 residues. The CDR3 here is CASSANRVPQETQYF. CDR3 nucleotide sequence: TGTGCCAGCAGCGCTAACAGGGTACCACAAGAGACCCAGTACTTC.

The rearrangement joins TRBV7-2 to TRBJ2-5; 11 bases agree with TRBD2. Germline CDR1 is SGHTA and CDR2 is FQGNSA. V dropped 9 bases and J dropped 3; count of bases not matched to a gene: 9. This CDR3 is 15 amino acids long. CDR3 nucleotide sequence: TGTGCCAGAAGCCCTCTGACTAGCGGGGAAGAGACCCAGTACTTC. It translates to CARSPLTSGEETQYF.

J is TRBJ1-4 and V is TRBV28; no firm D call. The CDR3 is made up of 14 amino acids. CDR1 is MDHEN and CDR2 is SYDVKM in the germline V gene. V dropped 2 bases and J dropped 5 bases, with 9 bases sitting between them. CDR3 residues: CASSLGNTNEKLFF. As DNA, the CDR3 is TGTGCCAGCAGTTTAGGGAACACGAATGAAAAACTGTTTTTT. Combining the CDR3 with reference TRBV28 and TRBJ1-4 gives the whole variable domain DVKVTQSSRYLVKRTGEKVFLECVQDMDHENMFWYRQDPGLGLRLIYFSYDVKMKEKGDIPEGYSVSREKKERFSLILESASTNQTSMYLCASSLGNTNEKLFFGSGTQLSVL.

This chain links TRBV20-1 with TRBJ1-5, with TRBD1 matching over 7 bases. Germline loops: CDR1 DFQATT, CDR2 SNEGSKA (reference sequence). The trim removed 1 base at V and 3 bases at J, leaving 9 bases unmatched. The CDR3 sequence is 16 residues long. In DNA, the CDR3 is TGCAGTGCTAGAGTAAACAGGGGAATTGTCAATCAGCCCCAGCATTTT. Protein product: CSARVNRGIVNQPQHF.

The chain has TRBV5-1 and TRBJ1-2; D possibly corresponds to TRBD1 (6 bases). The CDR3 runs to 13 residues. CDR1 and CDR2 (germline): SGHRS, YFSETQ. Trimming stripped 5 bases from V and 6 bases from J, with 14 bases between. Here the CDR3 reads CASRIQGVDGYTF. CDR3 bases: TGCGCCAGCAGGATACAGGGCGTTGATGGCTACACCTTC.

This clonotype showed up just a few times. The chain is built from TRBV12-3 or TRBV12-4 and TRBJ2-1; 9 bases map to TRBD2. The CDR3 has 15 amino acids. J lost 8 bases, V lost 7 bases, and 12 bases had no gene match. CDR3 region: CASILGGGAFYEQFF. The CDR3 DNA sequence: TGTGCCAGCATTCTAGGCGGGGGGGCCTTTTATGAGCAGTTCTTC.

This rearrangement joins TRBV12-5 to TRBJ2-2; D could derive from TRBD1 or TRBD2 (5 bases each). The V end was cut by 4 bases, the J end by 6 bases, with 15 bases between. CDR3 length: 15 amino acids. The V gene's germline CDR1 is LGHNT and CDR2 FRNRAP. The CDR3 here is CASGSGTFSPGELFF. Written as DNA, the CDR3 is TGTGCTAGTGGTTCCGGGACCTTCTCCCCCGGGGAGCTGTTTTTT.

Only a few counts were recorded for this clonotype. The chain uses TRBV4-3 and TRBJ2-6; perhaps TRBD2 as D (5 bases). Germline-derived CDR1 and CDR2 are LGHNA and YSLEER. This CDR3 is built from 18 residues. The V gene lost 3 bases and the J gene lost 1 base, with 16 bases spanning the gap. For the CDR3, the DNA is TGCGCCAGCAGCCACCCGCTAGCAGATATTTCTGGGGCCAACGTCCTGACTTTC. Its protein is CASSHPLADISGANVLTF.

This chain links TRBV14 with TRBJ1-2; maybe TRBD1 (6 bases). The CDR3 has 14 amino acids. Trimming stripped 5 bases from V and 2 bases from J, with 12 bases between. Germline CDR1 SGHDN, CDR2 FVKESK. The CDR3 reads CASSGTDRNYGYTF. The CDR3 nucleotides are TGTGCCAGCAGCGGAACGGACAGAAACTATGGCTACACCTTC. Variable domain in full (rest from reference TRBV14 and TRBJ1-2): EAGVTQFPSHSVIEKGQTVTLRCDPISGHDNLYWYRRVMGKEIKFLLHFVKESKQDESGMPNNRFLAERTGGTYSTLKVQPAELEDSGVYFCASSGTDRNYGYTFGSGTRLTVV.

This clonotype occurred a few times. The chain combines TRBV29-1 with TRBJ2-7, with D unclear. Between the trimmed V and J ends, which lost 4 bases and 3 bases, there was a span of 10 bases. The CDR3 length is 12 residues. Germline assignment: CDR1 SQVTM and CDR2 ANQGSEA. This CDR3 reads CSVVEMGYEQYF. The CDR3 DNA sequence: TGCAGCGTTGTCGAGATGGGCTACGAGCAGTACTTC.